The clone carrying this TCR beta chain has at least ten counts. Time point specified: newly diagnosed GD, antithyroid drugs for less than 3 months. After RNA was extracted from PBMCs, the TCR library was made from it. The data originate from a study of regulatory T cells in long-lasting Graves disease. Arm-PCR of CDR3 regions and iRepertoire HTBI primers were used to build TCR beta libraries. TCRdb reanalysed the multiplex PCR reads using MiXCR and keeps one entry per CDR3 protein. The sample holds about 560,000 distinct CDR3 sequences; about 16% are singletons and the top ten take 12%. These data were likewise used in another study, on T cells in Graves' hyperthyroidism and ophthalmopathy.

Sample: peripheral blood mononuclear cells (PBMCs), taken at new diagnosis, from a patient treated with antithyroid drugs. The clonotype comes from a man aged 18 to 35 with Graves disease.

The CDR3 sequence: CASSEARGRNTEAFF. The CDR3, as DNA: TGTGCCAGCAGTGAAGCGCGGGGACGGAACACTGAAGCTTTCTTT. V usage is TRBV2 and J usage is TRBJ1-1, with D perhaps TRBD1 (5 bases). CDR3 size: 15 residues. The germline V gene has CDR1 SNHLY and CDR2 FYNNEI. Trimming took off 0 bases at V and 1 base at J, with 9 bases between the two ends.